The 5 T cell receptor beta chains below were found in one sample sequenced in a study of T-cell reconstitution after alpha-beta-depleted transplantation in children. The TCRbeta library was prepared with unique molecular identifiers. TCRdb recomputed calls from the PCR reads with MiXCR, one row per CDR3 protein. The table lists over 150,000 distinct CDR3 sequences, just under 6.5% of them singletons. The source material was PBMCs, sampled before TCRalphabeta/CD19-depleted stem cell transplant. All receptors derive from a girl in the first two years of life with combined immunodeficiency, due to receive a stem cell transplant.

A few counts support this clonotype. V is TRBV5-5 and J is TRBJ2-2; 10 positions agree with TRBD2. Germline V gene lookup returns CDR1 SGHKS and CDR2 YYEKEE (reference sequence). The CDR3 has 15 amino acids. Trimming cost V 4 bases and J 6 bases; bases outside gene matches: 6. CDR3 sequence (DNA): TGTGCCAGCAGCGCCGGACTAGCGGTCGCCGGGGAGCTGTTTTTT. Translation gives CASSAGLAVAGELFF.

This clonotype has more than one count but fewer than ten. V and J are TRBV7-3 and TRBJ2-3; the match to TRBD2 covers 8 bases. CDR3 length: 19 amino acids. After removal of 4 bases from V and 4 bases from J, the junction contained 19 bases not matched to a gene. Germline V CDR1 and CDR2: SGHTA, FQGTGA. The CDR3 loop is CASSSPGVAGTRPPDTQYF. The CDR3 bases are TGTGCCAGCAGCTCGCCCGGGGTAGCGGGGACCCGACCCCCAGATACGCAGTATTTT.

The CDR3, as DNA: TGTGCCAGCCACCCCGGACGGGGCGCGCAGTATTTT. Protein: CASHPGRGAQYF. This chain joins TRBV27 and TRBJ2-3; D could derive from TRBD1 or TRBD2 (5 bases each). Trimming shortened V by 8 bases and J by 10 bases, and 16 bases separated the two germline ends. Germline CDR1 MNHEY, CDR2 SMNVEV (reference sequence). There are 12 residues in the CDR3.

Ten or more counts support this clonotype. J is TRBJ2-5 and V is TRBV5-1; no definite D call. The V gene's germline CDR1 is SGHRS and CDR2 YFSETQ. With 3 bases removed from V and 2 bases from J, the gap between germline ends came to 8 bases. The CDR3 extends over 13 amino acids. Here the CDR3 DNA reads TGCGCCAGCAGCTGGACGGAACAAGAGACCCAGTACTTC. It specifies CASSWTEQETQYF.

There are many counts of this clonotype. The V call is TRBV3-1, the J call TRBJ2-7; D call uncertain. V dropped 1 base and J dropped 1 base, with 8 bases sitting between them. CDR1 LGHDT and CDR2 YNNKEL come from the germline V gene (reference sequence). CDR3 length: 14 amino acids. CDR3 DNA: TGTGCCAGCAGCCAAGGGGGTTTGTCCTACGAGCAGTACTTC. This codes for CASSQGGLSYEQYF.